Following are 20 T cell receptor beta chains from one sample sequenced in a study of blood T cell repertoires in COVID-19. TCRdb keeps only in-frame clones here, not all; method: immunoSEQ multiplex PCR. The sample holds around 87,000 clones; 89% are singletons and the top ten take roughly 9%. The sequencing input was peripheral blood. These receptors all come from a man in his forties or fifties with acute or convalescent COVID-19.

The chain has TRBV5-4 and TRBJ2-3; a possible D gene is TRBD2 (5 bases). Trimming took 7 bases from V and 0 from J, leaving 15 bases between them. Germline loops: CDR1 SGHNT, CDR2 YYREEE (reference sequence). The CDR3 consists of 15 residues. This CDR3 reads CASSEGGSSTDTQYF. In nucleotides, the CDR3 is TGTGCCAGCTCTGAGGGTGGGTCCAGCACAGATACGCAGTATTTT.

This chain connects TRBV27 to TRBJ2-7; TRBD2 matches at 8 bases. The CDR3 length is 15 residues. J was trimmed by 5 bases and V by 4 bases; bases with no gene match: 10. Germline assignment: CDR1 MNHEY and CDR2 SMNVEV (reference sequence). CDR3 in DNA: TGTGCCAGCAGTTCCGGGGGGGCAGGGGAAGACGAGCAGTACTTC. This sequence encodes CASSSGGAGEDEQYF.

The chain recombines TRBV10-2 with TRBJ1-5, with 7 bases lining up with TRBD1. The CDR3 spans 14 residues. V shed 6 bases and J 6 bases; nucleotides not matched to a gene: 8. Germline loops: CDR1 WSHSY, CDR2 SAAADI. The CDR3 loop is CASRPGTVVQPQHF. CDR3 DNA: TGCGCCAGCAGACCCGGGACAGTGGTTCAGCCCCAGCATTTT.

This chain uses TRBV19 with TRBJ1-6; TRBD1 matches at 7 bases. V lost 2 bases to trimming and J lost 7 bases; unmatched junction nucleotides: 2. CDR3 size: 14 residues. Germline CDR1 and CDR2: LNHDA and SQIVND (reference sequence). CDR3 bases: TGTGCCAGTAGTATACCGGGACAGAATTCACCCCTCCACTTT. Translated: CASSIPGQNSPLHF.

Here the CDR3 DNA reads TGTGCCAGCAGCCCCAACCTAGCGGGGGGCCGGAATGAGCAGTTCTTC. Amino acids: CASSPNLAGGRNEQFF. The chain links TRBV3-1 (or the pseudogene TRBV3-2) to TRBJ2-1; TRBD2 agrees at 11 bases. Germline trimming cut 4 bases from V and 7 bases from J; bases unmatched to any gene: 9. The CDR3 contains 16 residues. Per germline, CDR1 LGHDT and CDR2 YNNKEL (reference sequence).

The rearrangement joins TRBV27 to TRBJ1-5, with a weak D call TRBD1 (5 bases). V was shortened by 3 bases and J by 7 bases, with 10 bases between the two germline ends. In germline, CDR1 is MNHEY, CDR2 SMNVEV (reference sequence). The CDR3 consists of 13 residues. The CDR3 nucleotides are TGTGCCAGCAGTTTTCAGGGCGCGCAGCCCCAGCATTTT. Encoded protein: CASSFQGAQPQHF.

The gene calls are TRBV7-3 and TRBJ1-1, with D maybe TRBD1 (5 bases). The CDR3 covers 13 residues. The V end was cut by 5 bases, the J end by 2 bases, with 9 bases between. CDR1 is SGHTA, CDR2 FQGTGA, per germline. DNA of the CDR3: TGTGCCAGCAGCAAGCAGGGAAACACTGAAGCTTTCTTT. Protein sequence: CASSKQGNTEAFF.

The rearrangement uses TRBV5-3 and TRBJ1-1; maybe TRBD1 (5 bases). TRBV5-3 counts as an open reading frame of uncertain function. Trimming stripped 5 bases from V and 7 bases from J, with 27 bases between. This CDR3 region has 17 residues. For the CDR3, the DNA is TGTGCCAGAAGAAGGTTAGATCGGGGGACGAAAACCAATGAAGCTTTCTTT. Amino acids: CARRRLDRGTKTNEAFF.

The table lists this clone with a count of one. V and J are TRBV7-5 and TRBJ2-7; the DNA was not compared with TRBD1, the D call given in the table. TRBV7-5 is a pseudogene segment. The length of the CDR3 is 17 residues. The CDR3 sequence: CARSPRPLDRGDCEQYV. CDR3 DNA: TGTGCCAGAAGCCCGCGACCCCTGGACAGGGGAGACTGCGAGCAGTACGTC.

The genes are TRBV27 and TRBJ1-1; 8 bases are a match to TRBD1. The germline gives CDR1 MNHEY, CDR2 SMNVEV (reference sequence). The J segment lost 4 bases and the V segment lost 4 bases, leaving 11 bases of the junction unmatched. The CDR3 is 16 residues long. CDR3 residues: CASSSQSGGWGTEAFF. As DNA, the CDR3 is TGTGCCAGCAGTTCACAATCAGGGGGCTGGGGCACTGAAGCTTTCTTT.

The genes are TRBV5-5 and TRBJ2-5; a weak D match, TRBD1 (7 bases). CDR3 length: 14 amino acids. The V and J ends lost 4 bases and 5 bases respectively, with 15 bases between them. Germline assignment: CDR1 SGHKS and CDR2 YYEKEE (reference sequence). The CDR3 sequence is CASSVEGAGETQYF. CDR3 nucleotide sequence: TGTGCCAGCAGCGTGGAGGGGGCCGGGGAGACCCAGTACTTC. The full variable domain, its missing parts supplied by reference TRBV5-5 and TRBJ2-5, is DAGVTQSPTHLIKTRGQQVTLRCSPISGHKSVSWYQQVLGQGPQFIFQYYEKEERGRGNFPDRFSARQFPNYSSELNVNALLLGDSALYLCASSVEGAGETQYFGPGTRLLVL.

The chain links TRBV27 to TRBJ1-6, with 9 bases fitting TRBD1. The ends lost 6 bases at V and 7 bases at J; junction bases unmatched: 13. Germline CDR1 reads MNHEY; CDR2 reads SMNVEV (reference sequence). The CDR3 loop spans 17 amino acids. CDR3 nucleotide sequence: TGTGCCAGCAGGGACGTAGGGGACAGGGTACGGAATTCACCCCTCCACTTT. Translated, it gives CASRDVGDRVRNSPLHF.

The J gene is TRBJ1-2, the V gene TRBV21-1. TRBV21-1 is a pseudogene segment. The CDR3 spans 16 residues. CDR3 DNA: TGTGCCAGCAGCAAAACCCGGGAGAGAAACCACTATGGCTACACCTTC. Translating gives CASSKTRERNHYGYTF.

The chain employs TRBV6-5 and TRBJ1-2, with D possibly TRBD1 on 6 matching bases. The germline CDR1 and CDR2 sequences are MNHEY and SVGAGI. Trimming shortened V by 7 bases and J by 0 bases, and 12 bases separated the two germline ends. This CDR3 spans 14 amino acids. The CDR3 DNA sequence: TGTGCCAGCAAACAGACAGGTCCTAACTATGGCTACACCTTC. It translates to CASKQTGPNYGYTF.

As concerns this clone: The identical CDR3 is also encoded by other nucleotide sequences in the sample. The CDR3 nucleotides are TGTGCCAGCAGCCCGGAGGGCTCTGGAAACACCATATATTTT. Protein: CASSPEGSGNTIYF. V is TRBV3-1 (or the pseudogene TRBV3-2) and J is TRBJ1-3; D is unclear. From germline, CDR1 is LGHDT and CDR2 YNNKEL (reference sequence). The CDR3 extends over 14 amino acids. The V end was cut by 4 bases, the J end by 0 bases, with 7 bases between.

This clone has just a few counts. The chain combines TRBV19 with TRBJ1-5, with a possible D match to TRBD1 (6 bases). Germline V gene sequence: CDR1 LNHDA, CDR2 SQIVND (reference sequence). The CDR3 has 17 residues. Trimming removed 7 bases from V and 7 bases from J, with 26 bases in between. The CDR3 loop reads CASIDGEFWGLGQPQHF. Here the CDR3 DNA reads TGTGCCAGTATTGATGGCGAGTTTTGGGGGCTTGGACAGCCCCAGCATTTT.

The chain employs TRBV25-1 and TRBJ1-3, with 9 bases aligning to TRBD1. The germline V gene has CDR1 MGHDK and CDR2 SYGVNS. With V trimmed by 4 bases and J by 4 bases, 8 bases remained unmatched. The length of the CDR3 is 16 residues. The CDR3 sequence is CASSVQDRGVGNTIYF. As DNA, the CDR3 is TGTGCCAGCAGTGTTCAGGACAGGGGAGTCGGAAACACCATATATTTT.

The chain uses TRBV5-1 and TRBJ2-3, with no clear D. V was clipped by 2 bases and J by 3 bases, with 10 bases between them. The CDR3 has 14 amino acids. Germline V gene data show CDR1 as SGHRS and CDR2 as YFSETQ. CDR3 in DNA: TGCGCCAGCAGCTTCAGTGACGGGACAGATACGCAGTATTTT. It is translated as CASSFSDGTDTQYF. The entire variable domain, with the rest obtained from reference TRBV5-1 and TRBJ2-3, is as follows: KAGVTQTPRYLIKTRGQQVTLSCSPISGHRSVSWYQQTPGQGLQFLFEYFSETQRNKGNFPGRFSGRQFSNSRSEMNVSTLELGDSALYLCASSFSDGTDTQYFGPGTRLTVL.

The chain combines TRBV7-6 with TRBJ2-7; tentative D call: TRBD2 (6 bases). V lost 10 bases to trimming and J lost 2 bases, with 15 bases between them. Germline values: CDR1 SGHVS, CDR2 FNYEAQ. This CDR3 has 13 residues. The CDR3 here is CATRAGSPYEQYF. DNA of the CDR3: TGTGCCACCCGGGCGGGGTCCCCCTACGAGCAGTACTTC.

The CDR3 protein is CASSSQAGSGNTIYF. The CDR3 bases are TGTGCCAGCAGCTCTCAGGCTGGCTCTGGAAACACCATATATTTT. The V and J genes are TRBV7-3 and TRBJ1-3, with D unclear. This CDR3 has 15 amino acids. CDR1 SGHTA and CDR2 FQGTGA come from the germline V gene. With 4 bases removed from V and 0 bases from J, the gap between germline ends came to 10 bases.